This TCR beta chain was profiled in a study of blood T cell repertoires in COVID-19. For the study at large: Sample material is recorded as cDNA or gDNA derived from T cells, B-cell-depleted T cells, or PBMCs.

Method: immunoSEQ multiplex PCR; TCRdb's copy keeps in-frame clones and lacks some. The table records 100,000 to 110,000 clones, around four fifths of them present only once. V gave up 3 bases and J gave up 4 bases, with 16 bases separating them. Germline V gene sequence: CDR1 KGHSH, CDR2 LQKENI. There are 16 residues in the CDR3. This clone was counted a few times. Sequenced: peripheral blood. The chain links TRBV18 to TRBJ1-5; unclear D gene. The TCR originated in a man aged 45-65 years with active or convalescent COVID-19. CDR3 nucleotide sequence: TGTGCCAGCTCACCCGGTGCGAGCAACCTGAATCAGCCCCAGCATTTT. This codes for CASSPGASNLNQPQHF.